These 27 T cell receptor beta chains were all obtained from the same sample, sequenced in a study of blood T cell repertoires in COVID-19. TCRdb keeps only in-frame clones here, not all; method: immunoSEQ multiplex PCR. The table records 200,000 to 300,000 clones, 85% of them present only once. Material for sequencing was PBMCs or T cells enriched from blood (not recorded which). The receptors originated from a woman in her fifties or sixties with acute COVID-19.

The genes are TRBV19 and TRBJ1-2, with TRBD1 matching 10 bases. Per the germline V gene, CDR1 is LNHDA and CDR2 is SQIVND (reference sequence). The V segment lost 3 bases and the J segment 2 bases; nucleotides outside the gene matches: 9. This CDR3 has 17 residues. The CDR3 sequence is CASSINGRGQGNYGYTF. DNA of the CDR3: TGTGCCAGTAGTATCAACGGTAGGGGACAGGGGAACTATGGCTACACCTTC. Full variable domain (remainder filled in from reference TRBV19 and TRBJ1-2): DGGITQSPKYLFRKEGQNVTLSCEQNLNHDAMYWYRQDPGQGLRLIYYSQIVNDFQKGDIAEGYSVSREKKESFPLTVTSAQKNPTAFYLCASSINGRGQGNYGYTFGSGTRLTVV.

This clone was detected only a few times. The V and J genes are TRBV6-1 and TRBJ1-5; 8 bases line up with TRBD1. The CDR3 sequence is 14 residues long. The V and J ends lost 3 bases and 7 bases, in that order; junction bases with no gene match: 5. The germline V gene has CDR1 MNHNS and CDR2 SASEGT. CDR3 sequence (DNA): TGTGCCAGCAGTGAGACAGGGGTGGGACAGCCCCAGCATTTT. Amino acids: CASSETGVGQPQHF.

The genes are TRBV7-9 and TRBJ1-1; D unclear. The V end lost 2 bases, the J end lost 4 bases, and 11 bases lay between the germline ends. The CDR3 length is 14 residues. Germline CDR1 SEHNR, CDR2 FQNEAQ (reference sequence). Written as DNA, the CDR3 is TGTGCCAGCAGCTTACGCCGGGGAGGCACTGAAGCTTTCTTT. As protein: CASSLRRGGTEAFF.

The gene calls are TRBV7-2 and TRBJ1-2; 9 nucleotides agree with TRBD1. CDR3 size: 13 residues. Germline V lookup: CDR1 SGHTA, CDR2 FQGNSA. Trimming at V came to 5 bases and at J to 8 bases, leaving 6 bases not matched to a gene. CDR3 sequence: CASSRDRVRGYTF. The CDR3, as DNA: TGTGCCAGCAGCAGGGACAGGGTGCGCGGCTACACCTTC.

There are a few counts of this clone. The rearrangement links TRBV9 to TRBJ2-1, with D unresolved. With 0 bases removed from V and 0 bases from J, the gap between germline ends came to 7 bases. The germline V gene has CDR1 SGDLS and CDR2 YYNGEE. This CDR3 contains 15 residues. The CDR3 nucleotides read TGTGCCAGCAGCGTAGGGCAGTCCTCCTACAATGAGCAGTTCTTC. Its protein product is CASSVGQSSYNEQFF. Full variable domain (outside the CDR3, taken from reference TRBV9 and TRBJ2-1): DSGVTQTPKHLITATGQRVTLRCSPRSGDLSVYWYQQSLDQGLQFLIQYYNGEERAKGNILERFSAQQFPDLHSELNLSSLELGDSALYFCASSVGQSSYNEQFFGPGTRLTVL.

The rearrangement links TRBV11-2 to TRBJ2-7, with 9 bases lining up with TRBD1. This CDR3 is 16 amino acids long. V trimming: 5 bases; J trimming: 3 bases; junction bases outside the gene matches: 11. Per germline, CDR1 SGHAT and CDR2 FQNNGV. In nucleotides, the CDR3 is TGTGCCAGCAGCAGACATGGGACAGGGTATCACTACGAGCAGTACTTC. Translation: CASSRHGTGYHYEQYF. The full variable domain, completed using reference TRBV11-2 and TRBJ2-7, is EAGVAQSPRYKIIEKRQSVAFWCNPISGHATLYWYQQILGQGPKLLIQFQNNGVVDDSQLPKDRFSAERLKGVDSTLKIQPAKLEDSAVYLCASSRHGTGYHYEQYFGPGTRLTVT.

This chain links TRBV5-6 with TRBJ1-5, with 8 nucleotides matching TRBD1. With V trimmed by 3 bases and J by 2 bases, 1 base remained unmatched. The CDR3 spans 14 residues. CDR1 is SGHDT and CDR2 is YYEEEE in the germline V gene. CDR3 nucleotides: TGTGCCAGCAGCTCGGACAGGGGCAATCAGCCCCAGCATTTT. Translating gives CASSSDRGNQPQHF.

The chain employs TRBV5-6 and TRBJ1-2; 9 bases map to TRBD1. Unmatched junction bases numbered 5, after V lost 5 bases and J lost 6 bases. The CDR3 is 13 residues long. The germline gives CDR1 SGHDT, CDR2 YYEEEE. The CDR3 loop reads CASSPGTGNGYTF. The CDR3 DNA is TGTGCCAGCAGTCCCGGGACAGGGAATGGCTACACCTTC.

The J gene is TRBJ1-3, the V gene TRBV19, with D hard to call. Germline CDR1 is LNHDA and CDR2 is SQIVND (reference sequence). V lost 9 bases and J lost 4, with 13 bases in between. The CDR3 spans 13 residues. The CDR3 sequence: CASYSSPGNTIYF. CDR3 DNA: TGTGCCAGCTACTCATCCCCCGGAAACACCATATATTTT.

This chain links TRBV4-1 with TRBJ2-2; TRBD2 is a possible D gene (5 bases). The CDR3 extends over 15 amino acids. Trimming stripped 0 bases from V and 3 bases from J, with 8 bases between. Germline V CDR1 and CDR2: MGHRA, YSYEKL. The chain's CDR3 is CASSQDPGYTGELFF. The CDR3 nucleotides read TGCGCCAGCAGCCAAGATCCGGGGTACACCGGGGAGCTGTTTTTT.

There are a few counts of this clone. This sample includes further DNA sequences coding for the same CDR3. The chain couples TRBV5-1 to TRBJ1-2; 8 nucleotides line up with TRBD1. Trimming removed 4 bases from V and 0 bases from J; junction bases left unmatched: 5. There are 15 residues in the CDR3. Germline V CDR1 and CDR2: SGHRS, YFSETQ. In DNA, the CDR3 is TGCGCCAGCAGCCCAGGACAGGGAGCTAACTATGGCTACACCTTC. Protein: CASSPGQGANYGYTF.

The chain is built from TRBV5-1 and TRBJ2-7; possibly TRBD1 for D (6 bases). Germline V gives CDR1 SGHRS, CDR2 YFSETQ. Deletions cut 8 bases from V and 2 bases from J, with 11 bases between. CDR3 size: 12 residues. DNA of the CDR3: TGCGCCAGTAGACAGGACGCCTACGAGCAGTACTTC. It yields the protein CASRQDAYEQYF.

This rearrangement joins TRBV6-4 to TRBJ2-3; no reliable D call. CDR1 and CDR2 from the germline V gene are MRHNA and SNTAGT. Trimming cost V 6 bases and J 2 bases, with 9 bases left between them. This CDR3 is built from 13 residues. The CDR3 DNA reads as TGTGCCAGCAGACACCATCCCACAGATACGCAGTATTTT. Amino acids: CASRHHPTDTQYF.

The sample holds a few counts of this clone. The chain carries TRBV10-3 and TRBJ2-1; TRBD2 aligns across 13 bases. The junction had 3 bases not matched to a gene; V was cut back by 5 bases and J by 8 bases. CDR3 size: 14 residues. Germline CDR1 is ENHRY and CDR2 is SYGVKD. This CDR3 is CAISPGTSGDEQFF. In nucleotides, the CDR3 is TGTGCCATCAGTCCCGGGACTAGCGGGGATGAGCAGTTCTTC.

The chain uses TRBV4-2 and TRBJ1-5, with a weak D call TRBD1 (6 bases). Germline CDR1 and CDR2: LGHNA and YNFKEQ. Trimming cost V 0 bases and J 3 bases, with 15 bases left between them. The CDR3 has 17 amino acids. The CDR3 DNA reads as TGTGCCAGCAGCCAAGATCAACGTGGACAGTTCAATCAGCCCCAGCATTTT. It encodes CASSQDQRGQFNQPQHF.

This chain joins TRBV7-8 and TRBJ2-3, with 10 positions matching TRBD2. Germline lookup yields CDR1 SGHVS and CDR2 FQNEAQ. The CDR3 is 15 amino acids. V shed 5 bases, J shed 4 bases, and the junction held 6 bases outside the gene matches. The CDR3 reads CASSLLAGDPDTQYF. The CDR3 nucleotides are TGTGCCAGCAGCCTCCTAGCGGGGGATCCAGATACGCAGTATTTT.

The rearrangement uses TRBV7-9 and TRBJ1-1; no reliable D call. Trimming shortened V by 5 bases and J by 4 bases, and 8 bases separated the two germline ends. The CDR3 consists of 12 residues. The germline V gene encodes CDR1 SEHNR and CDR2 FQNEAQ (reference sequence). The CDR3 protein is CASSHRSTEAFF. The CDR3 DNA follows: TGTGCCAGCAGCCACCGGAGCACTGAAGCTTTCTTT.

This clone was observed a few times. V is TRBV3-1 (or the pseudogene TRBV3-2) and J is TRBJ1-5, with 8 bases lining up with TRBD1. The CDR3 is 15 amino acids. After removal of 4 bases from V and 0 bases from J, the junction contained 2 bases not matched to a gene. Germline lookup yields CDR1 LGHDT and CDR2 YNNKEL (reference sequence). The CDR3 loop is CASSLGQGSNQPQHF. For the CDR3, the DNA is TGTGCCAGCAGCCTCGGACAGGGTAGCAATCAGCCCCAGCATTTT.

Regarding this clone: One end of the junction does not line up with germline, which may come from a read error. The chain combines TRBV9 with TRBJ2-1; 9 nucleotides align to TRBD2. The CDR3 runs 14 residues. Germline V gives CDR1 SGDLS, CDR2 YYNGEE. The CDR3 loop is CASSVAPSGVGLLF. As DNA, the CDR3 is TGTGCCAGCAGCGTAGCCCCTAGCGGGGTCGGCCTCCTCTTC.

This clone came up once. This chain connects TRBV6-5 to TRBJ2-7; possible D gene TRBD1, 5 bases. Per germline, CDR1 MNHEY and CDR2 SVGAGI. Between the trimmed V and J ends, which lost 6 bases and 1 base, there was a span of 13 bases. The CDR3 contains 14 residues. CDR3 in DNA: TGTGCCAGCAGCCTAACCAGGGTTTCCTACGAGCAGTACTTC. Protein sequence: CASSLTRVSYEQYF.

This clone was picked up one time. Different DNA sequences within this sample yield the same CDR3. The gene calls are TRBV12-3 or TRBV12-4 and TRBJ2-7; 8 positions match TRBD1. The trim removed 5 bases at V and 2 bases at J, leaving 2 bases unmatched. The CDR3 is made up of 13 amino acids. DNA of the CDR3: TGTGCCAGCAGTGGGACAGGAGCCTACGAGCAGTACTTC. It yields the protein CASSGTGAYEQYF.

This clone has at least ten counts. This CDR3 is CASEWTGGRGYTF. In nucleotides, the CDR3 is TGTGCCAGCGAATGGACAGGGGGGCGCGGCTACACCTTC. The chain recombines TRBV6-5 with TRBJ1-2, with 10 bases fitting TRBD1. J lost 8 bases, V lost 8 bases, and 8 bases had no gene match. The CDR3 extends over 13 amino acids. Germline assignment: CDR1 MNHEY and CDR2 SVGAGI.

This sequence joins TRBV7-8 and TRBJ2-7; 10 bases line up with TRBD1. Germline V lookup: CDR1 SGHVS, CDR2 FQNEAQ. V trimming: 4 bases; J trimming: 1 base; junction bases outside the gene matches: 10. The CDR3 consists of 17 residues. CDR3 sequence: CASSSRVRDRGSYEQYF. The CDR3 DNA reads TGTGCCAGCAGCTCCCGCGTACGGGACAGGGGATCCTACGAGCAGTACTTC.

V gene TRBV7-9 combines with J gene TRBJ2-3; 9 positions agree with TRBD1. Germline CDR1 is SEHNR and CDR2 is FQNEAQ (reference sequence). Losses at the gene ends were 5 bases for V and 2 bases for J; bases not matched to a gene: 5. This CDR3 contains 15 residues. The CDR3 coding sequence is TGTGCCAGCAGCCCCGGGACAGGGAACACAGATACGCAGTATTTT. Its translation: CASSPGTGNTDTQYF.

The chain couples TRBV6-1 to TRBJ2-7; D is perhaps TRBD1 (7 bases). The CDR3 totals 14 residues. CDR1 and CDR2 from the germline V gene are MNHNS and SASEGT. V was pared by 2 bases and J by 4 bases, with 12 bases between. The CDR3 coding sequence is TGTGCCAGCAGTGAAATTGCAGGGGGGTACGAGCAGTACTTC. Its protein is CASSEIAGGYEQYF.

The rearrangement joins TRBV18 to TRBJ2-1, with TRBD1 matching over 8 bases. With 10 bases clipped from V and 6 bases from J, the junction kept 8 bases outside the gene matches. Germline-derived CDR1 and CDR2 are KGHSH and LQKENI. The CDR3 covers 13 residues. Written as DNA, the CDR3 is TGTGCCACCAGACAGGGGATCGCCAATGAGCAGTTCTTC. Its translation is CATRQGIANEQFF. Variable domain in full (rest from reference TRBV18 and TRBJ2-1): NAGVMQNPRHLVRRRGQEARLRCSPMKGHSHVYWYRQLPEEGLKFMVYLQKENIIDESGMPKERFSAEFPKEGPSILRIQQVVRGDSAAYFCATRQGIANEQFFGPGTRLTVL.

V and J are TRBV4-1 and TRBJ2-3; TRBD1 aligns across 7 bases. Germline CDR1 and CDR2: MGHRA and YSYEKL. The CDR3 loop spans 15 amino acids. J was trimmed by 3 bases and V by 0 bases; bases with no gene match: 3. CDR3 nucleotide sequence: TGCGCCAGCAGCCAAGATGGACAGGTTACAGATACGCAGTATTTT. This gives the protein CASSQDGQVTDTQYF.